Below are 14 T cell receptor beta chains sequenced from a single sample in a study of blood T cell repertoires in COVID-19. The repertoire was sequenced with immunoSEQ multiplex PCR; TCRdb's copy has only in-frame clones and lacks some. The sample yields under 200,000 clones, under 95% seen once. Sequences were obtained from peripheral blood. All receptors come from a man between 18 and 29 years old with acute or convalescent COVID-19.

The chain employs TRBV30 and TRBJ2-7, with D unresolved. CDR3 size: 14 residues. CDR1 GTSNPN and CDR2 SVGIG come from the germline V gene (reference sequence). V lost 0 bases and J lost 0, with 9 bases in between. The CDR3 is CAWSVRVDSYEQYF. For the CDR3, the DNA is TGTGCCTGGAGTGTACGGGTCGACTCCTACGAGCAGTACTTC.

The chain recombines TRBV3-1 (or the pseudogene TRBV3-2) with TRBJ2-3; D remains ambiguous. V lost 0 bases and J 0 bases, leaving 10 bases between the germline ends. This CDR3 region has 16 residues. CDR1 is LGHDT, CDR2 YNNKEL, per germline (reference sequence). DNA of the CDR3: TGTGCCAGCAGCCAAGAAGCAGGTACTAGCACAGATACGCAGTATTTT. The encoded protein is CASSQEAGTSTDTQYF.

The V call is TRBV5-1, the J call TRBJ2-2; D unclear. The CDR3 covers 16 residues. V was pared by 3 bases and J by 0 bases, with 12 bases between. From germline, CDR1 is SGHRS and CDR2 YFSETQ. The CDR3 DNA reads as TGCGCCAGCAGCTCGTTCGGTTCCTCGAACACCGGGGAGCTGTTTTTT. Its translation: CASSSFGSSNTGELFF.

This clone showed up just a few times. The chain's CDR3 is CATRRGIFEAGELFF. The CDR3 DNA follows: TGTGCCACCAGGCGGGGCATTTTCGAGGCCGGGGAGCTGTTTTTT. The rearrangement uses TRBV6-5 and TRBJ2-2, with D tentatively TRBD2 (6 bases). The CDR3 consists of 15 residues. Germline V gene sequence: CDR1 MNHEY, CDR2 SVGAGI. Trimming took 10 bases from V and 6 from J, leaving 21 bases between them.

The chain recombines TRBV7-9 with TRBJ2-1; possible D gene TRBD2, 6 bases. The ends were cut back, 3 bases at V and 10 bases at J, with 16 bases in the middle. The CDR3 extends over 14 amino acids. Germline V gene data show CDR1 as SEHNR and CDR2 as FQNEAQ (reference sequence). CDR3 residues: CASSLDLLTSEQFF. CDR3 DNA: TGTGCCAGCAGCTTGGACCTTCTTACTAGCGAGCAGTTCTTC.

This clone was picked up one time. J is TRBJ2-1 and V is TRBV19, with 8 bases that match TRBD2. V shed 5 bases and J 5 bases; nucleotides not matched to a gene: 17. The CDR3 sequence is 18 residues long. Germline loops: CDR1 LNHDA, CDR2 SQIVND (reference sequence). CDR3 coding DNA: TGTGCCAGTAGTCTTTTAGGTGGTCGGGGACTAGTAAACAATGAGCAGTTCTTC. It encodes CASSLLGGRGLVNNEQFF.

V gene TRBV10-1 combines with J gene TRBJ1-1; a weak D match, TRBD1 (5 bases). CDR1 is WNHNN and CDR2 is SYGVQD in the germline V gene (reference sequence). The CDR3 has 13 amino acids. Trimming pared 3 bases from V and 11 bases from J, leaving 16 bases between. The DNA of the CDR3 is TGCGCCAGCAGTGAAGTGGGGTTCAGGGTGGCTTTCTTT. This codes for CASSEVGFRVAFF.

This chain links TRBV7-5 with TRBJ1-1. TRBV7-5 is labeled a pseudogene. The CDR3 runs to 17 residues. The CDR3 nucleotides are TGTGCCAGAAGCTACCACAGAGCGGCATTAACGAACACTGAAGCTTTCTTT. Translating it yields CARSYHRAALTNTEAFF.

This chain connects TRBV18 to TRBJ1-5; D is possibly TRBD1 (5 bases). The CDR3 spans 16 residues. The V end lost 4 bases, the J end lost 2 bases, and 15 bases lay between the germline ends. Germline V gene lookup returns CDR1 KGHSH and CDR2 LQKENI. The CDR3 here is CASSLTLAQGNQPQHF. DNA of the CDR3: TGTGCCAGCTCACTTACTTTAGCACAGGGCAATCAGCCCCAGCATTTT.

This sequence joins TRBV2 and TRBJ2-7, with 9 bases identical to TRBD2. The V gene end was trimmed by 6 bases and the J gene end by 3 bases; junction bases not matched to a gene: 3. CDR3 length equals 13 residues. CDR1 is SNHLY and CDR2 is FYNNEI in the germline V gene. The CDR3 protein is CASSGTSIYEQYF. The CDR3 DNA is TGTGCCAGCAGCGGGACTAGCATCTACGAGCAGTACTTC.

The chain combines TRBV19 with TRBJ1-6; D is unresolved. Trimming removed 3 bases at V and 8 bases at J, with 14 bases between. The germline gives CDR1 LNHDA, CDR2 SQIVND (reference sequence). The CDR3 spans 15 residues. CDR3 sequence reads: CASSISTPDYSPLHF. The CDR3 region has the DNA TGTGCCAGTAGTATCTCAACCCCGGACTATTCACCCCTCCACTTT.

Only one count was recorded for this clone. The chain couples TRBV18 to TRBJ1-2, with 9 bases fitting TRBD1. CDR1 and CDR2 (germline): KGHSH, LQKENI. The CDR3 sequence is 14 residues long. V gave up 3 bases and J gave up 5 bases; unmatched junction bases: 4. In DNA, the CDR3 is TGTGCCAGCTCACCCGCGGGACAGGGATATGGCTACACCTTC. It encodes CASSPAGQGYGYTF.

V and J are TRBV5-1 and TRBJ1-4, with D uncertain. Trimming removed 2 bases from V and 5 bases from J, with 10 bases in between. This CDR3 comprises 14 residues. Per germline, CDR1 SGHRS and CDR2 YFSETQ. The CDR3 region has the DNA TGCGCCAGCAGCTTTCCCGGCAGGAATGAAAAACTGTTTTTT. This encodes CASSFPGRNEKLFF. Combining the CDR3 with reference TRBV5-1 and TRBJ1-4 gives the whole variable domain KAGVTQTPRYLIKTRGQQVTLSCSPISGHRSVSWYQQTPGQGLQFLFEYFSETQRNKGNFPGRFSGRQFSNSRSEMNVSTLELGDSALYLCASSFPGRNEKLFFGSGTQLSVL.

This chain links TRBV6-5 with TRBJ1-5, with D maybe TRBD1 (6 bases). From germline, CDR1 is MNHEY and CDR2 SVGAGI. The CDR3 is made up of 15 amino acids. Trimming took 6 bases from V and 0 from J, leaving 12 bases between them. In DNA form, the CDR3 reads TGTGCCAGCAGCCAAAGGACAGTTAGCAATCAGCCCCAGCATTTT. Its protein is CASSQRTVSNQPQHF.